This T cell receptor beta chain is from a study of cytomegalovirus exposure and HLA in healthy donors. The germline gives CDR1 ENHRY, CDR2 SYGVKD. With 0 bases clipped from V and 2 bases from J, the junction kept 7 bases outside the gene matches. The CDR3 has 18 amino acids. In the PCR, 60 Vbeta and 13 Jbeta primers were used. Original data processing: The count from a later analysis was 65 million to 90 million unique TCR beta chains, some 10 million of them shared. Sequencing used immunoSEQ multiplex PCR; TCRdb keeps in-frame clones, though not all of them. V, J and clone size reflect that table, while D and trimming were determined from the DNA. This table has some 110,000 clones, 83% appearing once.

V and J are TRBV10-3 and TRBJ2-3, with TRBD2 matching over 11 bases. The source material was PBMCs. The receptor's source is a man younger than 35 in good health and CMV-seronegative. Here the CDR3 DNA reads TGTGCCATCAGTGAGTCTACCGGGACTAGCGGAGCCACAGATACGCAGTATTTT. It is translated as CAISESTGTSGATDTQYF.